This T cell receptor (beta chain) was sequenced during a study of cytomegalovirus exposure and HLA in healthy donors (dated by TCRdb to 2017 to 2019). About the investigation overall: In an earlier analysis of some 550 of the donors, 276 Gb of sequence data and some 100 million unique TCR beta sequences from about 190 million T cells were reported. All discovery cohort repertoires had been generated on a single sequencing platform. Across around 400 genotyped donors of the cohort, an average of roughly 250,000 unique TCR beta nucleotide sequences per donor were sequenced, and 15% to 20% of those sequences were non-productive. Donor age, sex, ethnicity and CMV serostatus were collected together with the repertoire data. Genome-wide SNP genotypes for about 60% of the 666 donors were used in a later genetic analysis, which treated that subset as a discovery cohort. The study combined high-throughput TCR immunosequencing, statistical association of individual TCRs with disease status, and machine learning to predict cytomegalovirus infection status. HLA typing covered class I and class II loci at four-digit resolution. Rather than using new phenotypic data, the later analysis identified candidate immune exposures from TCR beta sequences and from how often those sequences occurred across donors. In a later analysis, previously published TCR beta repertoires from 500 to 750 donors were re-analyzed and high-resolution HLA genotyping was added so that TCR occurrence patterns could be studied. A separate validation cohort of 100 to 150 different subjects was used in addition to the 666-subject first cohort. Roughly five DR-DQ haplotypes were handled as single units for association and clustering because linkage in the cohort was strong. An earlier analysis of fewer than 700 of the donors applied high-throughput TCR beta sequencing to assess whether each TCR beta V gene segment acted as functional or pseudogenic. The study aimed to test whether signatures of past pathogen exposure could be identified by cataloging public T cell receptors. Roughly 300 gigabases of sequencing data and roughly 90 million unique TCR sequences were included in an early release covering roughly 600 HLA-typed donors. Typing coverage differed by locus: A, B, C, DRB1 and DQB1 were typed in roughly 629-630 donors, DQA1 in 522, DPA1 in around 580, and DPB1 in 400 to 490. Using immunosequencing, the study profiled T cell repertoires from 666 subjects and related those repertoires to cytomegalovirus serostatus. Of the roughly 400 genotyped donors, approximately 83% fell in the genetic ancestry cluster associated with self-reported Caucasian donors. Results the study describes overall, beyond this receptor: Linkage disequilibrium might explain the correlated functional status among segregating V segments, but an unknown experimental factor could not be excluded. When HLA alleles, especially DR and DQ, strongly co-occurred, TCR associations were difficult to assign to individual alleles. A group of highly shared sequence variants was considered likely to be a technical artifact of the sequencing pipeline. The study listed 164 TCR beta chains as associated with cytomegalovirus. A further reported finding was that TCR beta sequences accurately predicted the HLA-A and HLA-B alleles for most subjects in the first cohort. A later analysis found that most CMV-associated TCR beta chains appeared HLA-restricted, with HLA associations seemingly driven largely by CMV exposure. In a later genetic analysis, fewer N-insertions in productive TCRs were reported among donors in an Asian-associated ancestry cluster than the 666-donor mean. The earlier analysis of a few hundred of the donors excluded some 16 rarely observed V segments, including chromosome 9 orphons, because counts were too low. According to the authors, the approach could potentially be generalized to other disease states and immunological phenotypes. Sequencing depth was assumed to be roughly uniform across donors in the presence/absence analyses, though that assumption may not hold. According to a later analysis, parvovirus B19, influenza, CMV and Epstein-Barr virus appeared linked to several top co-occurrence clusters. Across donors, most TCR sequences were observed very rarely, whereas some public TCRs were present in many individuals. In a later analysis, more than 15,000 TCR beta sequences were associated with specific HLA alleles at a false discovery rate of 0.05. Three of the identified cytomegalovirus-associated TCR beta chains were confirmed in vitro to be specific for cytomegalovirus antigens. Cytomegalovirus status was reported to be diagnosed by the classifier with high specificity and sensitivity in both the original and validation cohorts. Because the 87-base-pair reads could not distinguish some IMGT-functional V segments, including TRBV6-2 and TRBV6-3, those segments were excluded. In a later analysis, HLA-associated TCR beta chains showed more clonal expansion and lower generation probabilities than non-associated chains that were equally common. CMV serostatus was the only immune exposure information available for the cohort. Because some donors lacked HLA typing at each locus, the association tests relied only on the typed subset. In an earlier analysis of about 600 of the donors, most TCR beta V segments appeared in productive rearrangements about 90% or about 30% of the time, broadly matching IMGT annotations. In a later genetic analysis, a missense DCLRE1C variant was associated with V-gene and J-gene trimming of TCR beta chains, and the association was replicated in an independent cohort. In this cohort, only TCR beta chains were sequenced, and detectable features were limited by the absence of alpha or paired-chain data. In a later analysis, the rate of TCR association differed among HLA loci, with DRB1 alleles having the most associated TCRs and HLA-C alleles having the fewest.

The library was prepared using the immunoSEQ multiplex PCR assay. A mixture of 60 forward primers for TCR Vbeta segments and 13 reverse primers for TCR Jbeta segments was used in the multiplex PCR. The CDR3 region of rearranged TCR beta genes was amplified from genomic DNA with a multiplex PCR assay. The Illumina HiSeq System was used to sequence the amplified TCR beta libraries as 87-base-pair reads. Processing in the source paper ran as follows. A later analysis tallied some 79 million unique TCR beta chains across the 666 repertoires, and about 12 million of those chains were shared by two or more donors. To remove PCR and sequencing errors, raw reads were error-corrected and collapsed into unique sequences using a nearest-neighbor algorithm that merged closely related sequences. Alignment of CDR3 sequences to IMGT reference sequences was used to assign V, D and J gene segments. For a sequence to be retained, a match of at least six nucleotides to both a V gene segment and a J gene segment was required. A rearrangement counted as productive if the CDR3 had no stop codons and remained in frame with V and J, and every other rearrangement counted as non-productive. CDR3 was defined by IMGT convention, running from the second conserved V-encoded cysteine to the conserved J-encoded phenylalanine. The earlier analysis of some 600 of the donors excluded sequences that lacked an unambiguous match to a single V gene segment. An earlier analysis of almost 600 of the donors classified V segments as functional when productive rearrangements were above 56.7% and as segregating when the standard deviation between donors was above 5%. A statistical classification framework was built for diagnosing cytomegalovirus status from the catalog of TCR beta chain sequences. In a later analysis, TCR nucleotide sequences were compared against IMGT/GENE-DB human TR gene sequences so that V and J genes could be assigned. In a later analysis, CDR3 sequences and most-parsimonious VDJ recombination scenarios were assigned using the TCRdist pipeline. A later analysis defined each TCR beta chain by its CDR3 amino acid sequence plus V-gene family, and excluded reads lacking a unique V-gene family. A later analysis removed 592 highly shared, low-generation-probability nucleotide sequences to deal with suspected cross-contamination and a sequencing artifact. A later analysis calculated a clonal expansion index for each public chain from normalized within-repertoire ranks of inferred template counts. In a later analysis, generation probabilities were computed using a VDJ recombination model fitted to out-of-frame rearrangements, and the results were checked against IGoR. In a later analysis, hypergeometric tests were used to score TCR-TCR, TCR-HLA and TCR-CMV co-occurrence, with a repertoire-size bias correction applied to TCR pairs. In a later analysis, false discovery rates were estimated by permuting HLA or CMV assignments 20 times. In a later analysis, co-occurring TCRs were grouped using DBSCAN, with TCRdist sequence similarity added in when clustering inside HLA-allele-positive subsets. For co-occurrence clustering, repertoires with fewer than 30,000 or more than 120,000 public chains were excluded, along with five repertoires with anomalous nucleotide sharing. The immuneACCESS repertoire file appears here via TCRdb, limited to in-frame rearrangements. These files lack a portion of the clones; in checked studies, under half of the deficit traces to unresolved V genes, and the cause of the others is not known. V, J and clone size reflect that table, while D and trimming were determined from the DNA. Within this sample are 60,000 to 65,000 clones, with roughly 70% of them counted one time only. Of the sample, around a quarter is held by the ten largest clones.

The CDR3 numbers 14 residues from cysteine through phenylalanine. Only the CDR3 part of the read is kept: 42 bases, read in frame from the first base. V ends up 6 bases short and J 3 bases short, with an unmatched junction base count of 4. CDR1 and CDR2 (MNHNS, SASEGT) derive from the germline V gene. The cohort was made up of under 800 healthy bone marrow donors. At the time of sampling, every cohort member was nominally healthy, though immune exposures that went unrecorded were likely present. The donor was CMV seropositive and belonged to the group of 270 or so seropositive cohort members. A peripheral blood sample was provided by each donor, and peripheral blood mononuclear cells were used for TCR beta sequencing. The Qiagen DNeasy Blood Extraction Kit was used to extract genomic DNA from the blood cell samples. On this clone itself: Its antigen target is currently unknown. No base quality values were provided; no much bigger clone lies one nucleotide off.

The sequencing input was PBMCs. The clonotype was recovered from a man aged 50 or older in good health and CMV-seropositive. The chain is made from TRBV6-1 and TRBJ1-5; 8 bases in the junction line up with TRBD1. CDR3 protein: CASRMTGDNQPQHF. The bases are TGTGCCAGCAGGATGACAGGGGACAATCAGCCCCAGCATTTT.